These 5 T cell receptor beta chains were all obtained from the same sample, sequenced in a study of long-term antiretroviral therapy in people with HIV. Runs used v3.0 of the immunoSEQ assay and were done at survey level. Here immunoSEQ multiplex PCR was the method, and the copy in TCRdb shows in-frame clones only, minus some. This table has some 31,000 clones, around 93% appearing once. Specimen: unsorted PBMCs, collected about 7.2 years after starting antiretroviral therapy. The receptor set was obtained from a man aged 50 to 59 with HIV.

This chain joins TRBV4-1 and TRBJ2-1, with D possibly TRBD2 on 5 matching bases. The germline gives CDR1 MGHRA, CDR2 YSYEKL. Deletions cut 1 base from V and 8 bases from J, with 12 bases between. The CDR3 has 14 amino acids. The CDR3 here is CASSQAPLAHEQFF. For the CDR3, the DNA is TGCGCCAGCAGCCAAGCCCCGCTAGCTCATGAGCAGTTCTTC.

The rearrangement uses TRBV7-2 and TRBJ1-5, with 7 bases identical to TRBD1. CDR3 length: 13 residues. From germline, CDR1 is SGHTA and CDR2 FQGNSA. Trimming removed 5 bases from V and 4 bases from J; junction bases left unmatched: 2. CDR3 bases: TGTGCCAGCAGCGACAGGGTTAATCAGCCCCAGCATTTT. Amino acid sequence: CASSDRVNQPQHF.

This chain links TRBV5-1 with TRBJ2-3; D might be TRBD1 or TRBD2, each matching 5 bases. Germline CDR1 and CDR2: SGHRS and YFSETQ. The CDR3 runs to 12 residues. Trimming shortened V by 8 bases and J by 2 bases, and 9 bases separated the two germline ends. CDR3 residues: CARGTLTDTQYF. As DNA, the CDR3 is TGCGCCAGAGGGACCCTCACAGATACGCAGTATTTT.

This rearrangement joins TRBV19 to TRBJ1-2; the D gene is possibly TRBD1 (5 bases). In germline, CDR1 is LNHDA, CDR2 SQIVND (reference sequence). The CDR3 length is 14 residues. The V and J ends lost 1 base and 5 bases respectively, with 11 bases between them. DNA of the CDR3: TGTGCCAGTAGTATAGTTTCGGGGGGATATGGCTACACCTTC. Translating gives CASSIVSGGYGYTF.

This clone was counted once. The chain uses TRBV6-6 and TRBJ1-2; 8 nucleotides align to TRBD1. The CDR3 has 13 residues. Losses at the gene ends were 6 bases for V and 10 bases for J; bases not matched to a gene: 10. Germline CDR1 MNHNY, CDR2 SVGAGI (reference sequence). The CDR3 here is CASSWDRNADYTF. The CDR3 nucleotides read TGTGCCAGCAGCTGGGACAGGAACGCTGACTACACCTTC.